This T cell receptor (beta chain) was sequenced during a study of blood T cell repertoires in COVID-19. The CDR3 runs to 14 residues. The V gene's germline CDR1 is SGHKS and CDR2 YYEKEE (reference sequence). V lost 0 bases and J lost 12, with 16 bases in between. The assay was immunoSEQ multiplex PCR, and TCRdb's table has in-frame clones only and misses some. The sample carries about 430,000 clones, roughly 90% recorded once. The sequence was obtained from a man younger than 35 with COVID-19, enrolled during active disease. Input material: peripheral blood. This chain joins TRBV5-5 and TRBJ2-1; TRBD2 might be the D (5 bases). In DNA, the CDR3 is TGTGCCAGCAGCTTGGGGGTTCCCAACGGAGGGCAGTTCTTC. This translates into CASSLGVPNGGQFF.